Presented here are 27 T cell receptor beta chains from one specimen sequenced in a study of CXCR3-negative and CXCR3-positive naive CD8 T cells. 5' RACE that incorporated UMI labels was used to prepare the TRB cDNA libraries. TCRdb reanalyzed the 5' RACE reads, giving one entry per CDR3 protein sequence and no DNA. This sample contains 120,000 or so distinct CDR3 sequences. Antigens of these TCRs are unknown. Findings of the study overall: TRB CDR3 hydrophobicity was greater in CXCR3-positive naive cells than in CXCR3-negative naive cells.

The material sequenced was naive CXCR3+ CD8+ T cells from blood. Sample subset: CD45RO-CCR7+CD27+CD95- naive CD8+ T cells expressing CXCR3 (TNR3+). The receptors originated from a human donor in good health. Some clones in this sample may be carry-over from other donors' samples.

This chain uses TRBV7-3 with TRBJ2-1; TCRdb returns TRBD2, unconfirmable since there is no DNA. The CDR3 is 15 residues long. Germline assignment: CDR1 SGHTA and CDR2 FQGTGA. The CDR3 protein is CASSLIAGGYNEQFF.

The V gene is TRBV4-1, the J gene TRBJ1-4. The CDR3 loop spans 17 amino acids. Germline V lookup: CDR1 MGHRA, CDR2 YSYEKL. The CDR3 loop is CASSHTSRDKANEKLFF.

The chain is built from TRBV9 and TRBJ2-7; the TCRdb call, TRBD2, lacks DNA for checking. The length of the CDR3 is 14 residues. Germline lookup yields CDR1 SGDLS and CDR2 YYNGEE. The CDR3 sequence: CASSVAAGLYEQYF.

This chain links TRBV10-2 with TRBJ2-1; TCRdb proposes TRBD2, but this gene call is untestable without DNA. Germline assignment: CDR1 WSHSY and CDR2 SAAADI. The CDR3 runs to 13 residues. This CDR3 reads CAISSGAFGEQFF.

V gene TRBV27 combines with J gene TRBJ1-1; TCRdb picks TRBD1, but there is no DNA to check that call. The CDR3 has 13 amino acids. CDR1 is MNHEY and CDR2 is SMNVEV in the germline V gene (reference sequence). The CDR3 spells CASSLDSLSEAFF.

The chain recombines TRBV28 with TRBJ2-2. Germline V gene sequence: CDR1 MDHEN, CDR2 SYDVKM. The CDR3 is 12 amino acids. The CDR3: CASSRFPGELFF.

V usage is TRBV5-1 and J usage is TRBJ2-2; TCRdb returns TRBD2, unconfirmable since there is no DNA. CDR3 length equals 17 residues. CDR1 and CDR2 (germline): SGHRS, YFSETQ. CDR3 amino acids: CASRGDGLAGRTGELFF. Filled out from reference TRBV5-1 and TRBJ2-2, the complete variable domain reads KAGVTQTPRYLIKTRGQQVTLSCSPISGHRSVSWYQQTPGQGLQFLFEYFSETQRNKGNFPGRFSGRQFSNSRSEMNVSTLELGDSALYLCASRGDGLAGRTGELFFGEGSRLTVL.

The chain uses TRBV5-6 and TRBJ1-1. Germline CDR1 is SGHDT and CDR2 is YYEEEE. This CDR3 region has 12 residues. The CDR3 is CASSLLQIEAFF. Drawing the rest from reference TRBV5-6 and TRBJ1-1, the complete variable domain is DAGVTQSPTHLIKTRGQQVTLRCSPKSGHDTVSWYQQALGQGPQFIFQYYEEEERQRGNFPDRFSGHQFPNYSSELNVNALLLGDSALYLCASSLLQIEAFFGQGTRLTVV.

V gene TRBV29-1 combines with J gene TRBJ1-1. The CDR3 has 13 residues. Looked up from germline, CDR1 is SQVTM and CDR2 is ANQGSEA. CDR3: CSVEWEKNTEAFF.

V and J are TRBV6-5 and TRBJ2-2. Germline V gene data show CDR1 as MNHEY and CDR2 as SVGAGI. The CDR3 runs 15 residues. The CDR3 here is CASSYLSANTGELFF.

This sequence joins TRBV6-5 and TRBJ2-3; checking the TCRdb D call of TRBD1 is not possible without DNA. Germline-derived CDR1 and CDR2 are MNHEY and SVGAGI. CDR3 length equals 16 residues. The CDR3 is CASSYRDRGLGDTQYF.

The CDR3 region is CASSMGQGISEAFF. The chain links TRBV6-5 to TRBJ1-1; without DNA, the TCRdb call of TRBD1 cannot be checked. The CDR3 contains 14 residues. Germline V CDR1 and CDR2: MNHEY, SVGAGI.

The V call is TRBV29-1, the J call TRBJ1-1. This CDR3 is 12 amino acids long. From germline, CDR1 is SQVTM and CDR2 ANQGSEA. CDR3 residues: CSVEDAVPEAFF.

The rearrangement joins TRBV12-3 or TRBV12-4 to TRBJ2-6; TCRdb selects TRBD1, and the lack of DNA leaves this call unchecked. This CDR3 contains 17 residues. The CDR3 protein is CASSFPGVGSGANVLTF.

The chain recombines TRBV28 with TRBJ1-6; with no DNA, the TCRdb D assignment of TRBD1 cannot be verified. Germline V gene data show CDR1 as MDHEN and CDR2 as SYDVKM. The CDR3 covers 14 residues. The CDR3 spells CASSARSYNSPLHF.

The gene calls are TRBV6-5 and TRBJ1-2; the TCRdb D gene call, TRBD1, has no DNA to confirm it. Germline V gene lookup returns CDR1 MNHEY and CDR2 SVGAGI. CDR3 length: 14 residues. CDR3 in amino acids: CASSYVDSLRVYTF.

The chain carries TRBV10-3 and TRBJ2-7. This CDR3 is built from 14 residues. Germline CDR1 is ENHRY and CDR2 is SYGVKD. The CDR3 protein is CAISESGLRDEQYF.

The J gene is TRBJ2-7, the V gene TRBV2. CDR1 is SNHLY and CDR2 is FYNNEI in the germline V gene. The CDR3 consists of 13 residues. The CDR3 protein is CASSGWSSYEQYF. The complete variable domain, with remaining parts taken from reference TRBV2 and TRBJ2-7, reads EPEVTQTPSHQVTQMGQEVILRCVPISNHLYFYWYRQILGQKVEFLVSFYNNEISEKSEIFDDQFSVERPDGSNFTLKIRSTKLEDSAMYFCASSGWSSYEQYFGPGTRLTVT.

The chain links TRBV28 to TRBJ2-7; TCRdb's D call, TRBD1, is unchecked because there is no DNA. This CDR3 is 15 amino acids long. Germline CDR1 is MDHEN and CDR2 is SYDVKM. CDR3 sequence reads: CASSPSRDRAYEQYF.

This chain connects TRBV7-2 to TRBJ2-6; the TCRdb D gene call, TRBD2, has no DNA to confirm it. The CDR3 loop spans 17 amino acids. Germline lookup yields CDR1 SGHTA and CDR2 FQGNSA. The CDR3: CASSLGQGPPGANVLTF.

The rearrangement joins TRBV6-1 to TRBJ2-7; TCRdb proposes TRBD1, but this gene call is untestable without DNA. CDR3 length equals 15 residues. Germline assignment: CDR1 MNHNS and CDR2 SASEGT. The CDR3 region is CASSRRVTASYEQYF.

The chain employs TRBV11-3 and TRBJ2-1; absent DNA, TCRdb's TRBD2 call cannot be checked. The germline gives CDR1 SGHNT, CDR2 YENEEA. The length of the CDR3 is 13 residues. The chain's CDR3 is CASSMGLDKEQFF. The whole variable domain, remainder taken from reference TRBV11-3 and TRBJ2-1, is EAGVVQSPRYKIIEKKQPVAFWCNPISGHNTLYWYLQNLGQGPELLIRYENEEAVDDSQLPKDRFSAERLKGVDSTLKIQPAELGDSAVYLCASSMGLDKEQFFGPGTRLTVL.

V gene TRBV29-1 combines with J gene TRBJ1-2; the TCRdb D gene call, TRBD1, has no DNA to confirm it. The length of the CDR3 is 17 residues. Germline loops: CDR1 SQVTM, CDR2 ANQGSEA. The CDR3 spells CSVDRDRGRDINYGYTF.

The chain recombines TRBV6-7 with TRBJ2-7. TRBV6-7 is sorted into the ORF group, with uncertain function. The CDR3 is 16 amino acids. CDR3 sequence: CASSYSRGPGTYEQYF.

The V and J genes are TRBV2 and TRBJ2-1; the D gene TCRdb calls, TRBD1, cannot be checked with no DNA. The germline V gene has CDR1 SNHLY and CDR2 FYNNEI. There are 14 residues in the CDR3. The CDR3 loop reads CASRGRVGGNEQFF.

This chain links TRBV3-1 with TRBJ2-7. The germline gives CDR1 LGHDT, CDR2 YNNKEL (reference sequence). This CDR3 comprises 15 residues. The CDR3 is CASSQGASSSYEQYF.

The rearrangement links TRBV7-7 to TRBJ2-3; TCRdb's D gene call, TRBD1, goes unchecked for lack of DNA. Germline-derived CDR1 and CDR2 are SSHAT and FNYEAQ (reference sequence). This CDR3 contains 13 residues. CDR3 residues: CASSRTGMDTQYF. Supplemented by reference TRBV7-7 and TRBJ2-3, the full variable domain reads GAGVSQSPRYKVTKRGQDVTLRCDPISSHATLYWYQQALGQGPEFLTYFNYEAQPDKSGLPSDRFSAERPEGSISTLTIQRTEQRDSAMYRCASSRTGMDTQYFGPGTRLTVL.